The sample holds a few counts of the clone carrying this T cell receptor beta chain. Primers included in the PCR were 60 Vbeta and 13 Jbeta primers. Profiling relied on immunoSEQ multiplex PCR, and the TCRdb table lists in-frame clones only, not all of them. The sample holds some 150,000 clones, roughly 79% seen once. The CDR3 loop spans 15 amino acids. CDR1 SEHNR and CDR2 FQNEAQ come from the germline V gene (reference sequence). The V end lost 1 base, the J end lost 1 base, and 10 bases lay between the germline ends. This record comes from a study of cytomegalovirus exposure and HLA in healthy donors.

The chain carries TRBV7-9 and TRBJ1-2, with D possibly being TRBD1 (5 bases). This clonotype was obtained from a woman in her 50s in good health and CMV-seronegative. Material: PBMCs. CDR3 bases: TGTGCCAGCAGCTTAGGGGGGGTCGTTAACTATGGCTACACCTTC. Its translation is CASSLGGVVNYGYTF.